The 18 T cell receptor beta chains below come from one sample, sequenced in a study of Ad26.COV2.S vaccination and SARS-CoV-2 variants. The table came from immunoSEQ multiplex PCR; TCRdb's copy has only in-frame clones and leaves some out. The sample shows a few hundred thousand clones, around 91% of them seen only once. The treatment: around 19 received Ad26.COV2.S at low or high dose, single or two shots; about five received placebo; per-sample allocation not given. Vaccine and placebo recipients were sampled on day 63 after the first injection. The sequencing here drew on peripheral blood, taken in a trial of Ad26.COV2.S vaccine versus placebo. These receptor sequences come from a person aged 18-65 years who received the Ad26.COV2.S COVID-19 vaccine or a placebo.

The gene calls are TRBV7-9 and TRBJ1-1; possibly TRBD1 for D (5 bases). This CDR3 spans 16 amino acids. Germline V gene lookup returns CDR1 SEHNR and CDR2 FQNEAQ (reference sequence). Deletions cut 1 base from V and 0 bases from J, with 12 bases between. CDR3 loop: CASSLDGAYMNTEAFF. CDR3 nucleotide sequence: TGTGCCAGCAGCTTAGATGGGGCGTACATGAACACTGAAGCTTTCTTT.

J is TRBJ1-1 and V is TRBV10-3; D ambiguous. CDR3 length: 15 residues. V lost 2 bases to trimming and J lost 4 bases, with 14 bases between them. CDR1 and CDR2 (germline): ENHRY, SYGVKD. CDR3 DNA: TGTGCCATCAGTGAGGATAGGTGGGCGAGCACTGAAGCTTTCTTT. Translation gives CAISEDRWASTEAFF.

CDR3 sequence (DNA): TGTGCCAGCAGCTTGATAGGGACAGGGGATGGCTACACCTTC. Translating it yields CASSLIGTGDGYTF. The rearrangement joins TRBV5-5 to TRBJ1-2; 10 bases are shared with TRBD1. Germline lookup yields CDR1 SGHKS and CDR2 YYEKEE (reference sequence). V shed 1 base and J 6 bases; nucleotides not matched to a gene: 3. The length of the CDR3 is 14 residues.

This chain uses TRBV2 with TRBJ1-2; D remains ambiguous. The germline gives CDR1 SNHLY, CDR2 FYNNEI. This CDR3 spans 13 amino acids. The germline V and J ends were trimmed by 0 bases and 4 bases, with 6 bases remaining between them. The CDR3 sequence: CASSEAQSYGYTF. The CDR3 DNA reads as TGTGCCAGCAGTGAAGCGCAGAGCTATGGCTACACCTTC.

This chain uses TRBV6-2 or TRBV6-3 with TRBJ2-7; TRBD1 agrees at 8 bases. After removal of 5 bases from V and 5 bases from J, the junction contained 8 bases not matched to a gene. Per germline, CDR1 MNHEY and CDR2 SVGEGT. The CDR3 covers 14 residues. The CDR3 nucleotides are TGTGCCAGCAGTACACAAGACAGGGGCCACGAGCAGTACTTC. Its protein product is CASSTQDRGHEQYF.

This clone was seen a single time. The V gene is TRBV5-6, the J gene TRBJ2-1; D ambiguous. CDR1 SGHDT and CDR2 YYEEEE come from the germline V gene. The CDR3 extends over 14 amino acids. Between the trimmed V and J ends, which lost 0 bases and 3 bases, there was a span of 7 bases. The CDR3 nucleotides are TGTGCCAGCAGCTTGGGTAACGGCTACAATGAGCAGTTCTTC. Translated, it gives CASSLGNGYNEQFF.

The CDR3 DNA follows: TGTGCCAGCAGCTGGATGTCAGCTAACTATGGCTACACCTTC. Amino acids: CASSWMSANYGYTF. The chain uses TRBV7-2 and TRBJ1-2; D remains unclear. V lost 4 bases and J lost 0, with 9 bases in between. CDR3 length equals 14 residues. Per germline, CDR1 SGHTA and CDR2 FQGNSA.

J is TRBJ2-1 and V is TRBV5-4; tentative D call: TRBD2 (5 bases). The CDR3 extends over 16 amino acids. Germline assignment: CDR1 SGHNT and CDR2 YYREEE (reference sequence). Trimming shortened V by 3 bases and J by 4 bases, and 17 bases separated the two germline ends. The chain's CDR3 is CASSSPVGSAYNEQFF. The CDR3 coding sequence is TGTGCCAGCAGCTCTCCCGTGGGTAGCGCTTACAATGAGCAGTTCTTC. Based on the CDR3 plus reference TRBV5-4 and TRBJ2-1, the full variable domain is ETGVTQSPTHLIKTRGQQVTLRCSSQSGHNTVSWYQQALGQGPQFIFQYYREEENGRGNFPPRFSGLQFPNYSSELNVNALELDDSALYLCASSSPVGSAYNEQFFGPGTRLTVL.

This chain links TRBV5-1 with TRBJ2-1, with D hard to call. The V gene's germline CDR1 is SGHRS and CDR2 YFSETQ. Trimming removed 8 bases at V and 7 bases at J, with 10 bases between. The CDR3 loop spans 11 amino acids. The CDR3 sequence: CASNSANEQFF. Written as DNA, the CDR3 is TGCGCCAGTAACTCAGCGAATGAGCAGTTCTTC.

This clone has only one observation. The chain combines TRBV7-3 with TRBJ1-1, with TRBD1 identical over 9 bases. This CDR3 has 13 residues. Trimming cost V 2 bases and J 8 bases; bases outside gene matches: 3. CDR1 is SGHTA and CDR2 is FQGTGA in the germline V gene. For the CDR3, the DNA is TGTGCCAGCAGCTTAGTGGACAGGGGAGAAGCTTTCTTT. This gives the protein CASSLVDRGEAFF.

CDR3 in amino acids: CASSLEASVKTQYF. The CDR3 nucleotides are TGTGCCAGCAGCTTAGAGGCTAGCGTGAAGACCCAGTACTTC. The chain recombines TRBV7-8 with TRBJ2-5, with D perhaps matching TRBD2 (6 bases). The CDR3 loop spans 14 amino acids. V shed 1 base and J shed 6 bases, with 12 bases lying between them. From germline, CDR1 is SGHVS and CDR2 FQNEAQ.

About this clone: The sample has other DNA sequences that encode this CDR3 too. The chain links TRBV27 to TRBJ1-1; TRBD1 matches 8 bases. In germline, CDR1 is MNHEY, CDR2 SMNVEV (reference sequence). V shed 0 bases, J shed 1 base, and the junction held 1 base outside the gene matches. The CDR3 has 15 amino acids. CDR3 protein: CASSLSGTGNTEAFF. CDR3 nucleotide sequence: TGTGCCAGCAGTTTATCCGGGACAGGGAACACTGAAGCTTTCTTT.

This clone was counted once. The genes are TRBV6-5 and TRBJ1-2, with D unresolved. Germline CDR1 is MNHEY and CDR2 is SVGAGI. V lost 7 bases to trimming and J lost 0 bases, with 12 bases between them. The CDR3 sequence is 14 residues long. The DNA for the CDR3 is TGTGCCAGCACCCGCCGGGTCCCTAACTATGGCTACACCTTC. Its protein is CASTRRVPNYGYTF.

The CDR3 DNA sequence: TGTGCCAGCAGGCCGAAGAGAACCCTTCCCCAAGAGACCCAGTACTTC. Its protein is CASRPKRTLPQETQYF. This chain joins TRBV27 and TRBJ2-5, with no clear D. The CDR3 extends over 16 amino acids. V was trimmed by 6 bases and J by 1 base, leaving 18 bases between them. Germline V gene lookup returns CDR1 MNHEY and CDR2 SMNVEV (reference sequence).

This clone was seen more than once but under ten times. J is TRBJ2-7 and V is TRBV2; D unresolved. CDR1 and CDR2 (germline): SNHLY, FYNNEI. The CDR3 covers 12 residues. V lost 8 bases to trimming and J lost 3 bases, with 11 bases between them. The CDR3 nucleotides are TGTGCCAGCGAAGGAGTTCTCTACGAGCAGTACTTC. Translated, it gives CASEGVLYEQYF.

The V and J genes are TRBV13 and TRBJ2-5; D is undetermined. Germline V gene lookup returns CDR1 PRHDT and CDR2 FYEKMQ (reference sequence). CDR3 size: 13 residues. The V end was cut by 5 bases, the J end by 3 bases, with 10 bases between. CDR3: CASSARLKETQYF. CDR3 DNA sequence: TGTGCCAGCAGCGCCCGACTGAAAGAGACCCAGTACTTC.

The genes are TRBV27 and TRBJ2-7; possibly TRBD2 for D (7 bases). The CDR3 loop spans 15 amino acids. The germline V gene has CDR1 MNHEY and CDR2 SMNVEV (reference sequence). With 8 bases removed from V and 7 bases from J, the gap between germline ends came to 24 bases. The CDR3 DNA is TGTGCCAGCCTTGGGAAGGGGGGGAGGGCCTGGGAGCAGTACTTC. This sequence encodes CASLGKGGRAWEQYF.

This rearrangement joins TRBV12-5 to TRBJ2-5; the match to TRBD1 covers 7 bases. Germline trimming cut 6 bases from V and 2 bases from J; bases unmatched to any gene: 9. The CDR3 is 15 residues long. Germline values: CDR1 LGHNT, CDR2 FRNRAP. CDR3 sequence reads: CASGQDRDLQETQYF. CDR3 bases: TGTGCTAGTGGACAAGACAGGGACCTGCAAGAGACCCAGTACTTC. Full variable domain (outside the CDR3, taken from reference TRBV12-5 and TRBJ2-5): DARVTQTPRHKVTEMGQEVTMRCQPILGHNTVFWYRQTMMQGLELLAYFRNRAPLDDSGMPKDRFSAEMPDATLATLKIQPSEPRDSAVYFCASGQDRDLQETQYFGPGTRLLVL.